These 8 T cell receptor beta chains were all obtained from the same sample, sequenced in a study of T cell responses to AZD1222 COVID-19 vaccine. Assay: immunoSEQ multiplex PCR; the TCRdb copy retains only in-frame clones and omits some. This table holds about 55,000 clones, around 90% found once. The starting material was peripheral blood, obtained on day 0 of AZD1222 vaccination. The receptors come from an adult in good health.

The gene calls are TRBV20-1 and TRBJ1-5, with a tentative D call TRBD1 (5 bases). The CDR3 runs to 15 residues. Per germline, CDR1 DFQATT and CDR2 SNEGSKA (reference sequence). V lost 3 bases and J 2 bases, leaving 14 bases between the germline ends. CDR3 bases: TGCAGTGCTAGTATCCAGGGTGTTCGCAATCAGCCCCAGCATTTT. Translating gives CSASIQGVRNQPQHF.

This clone was detected once. The chain combines TRBV18 with TRBJ2-1; TRBD1 aligns across 12 bases. Germline-derived CDR1 and CDR2 are KGHSH and LQKENI. The ends lost 5 bases at V and 6 bases at J; junction bases unmatched: 11. This CDR3 is 17 amino acids long. The CDR3 loop is CASSSITGTGGLNEQFF. The CDR3 nucleotides read TGTGCCAGCTCATCGATTACCGGGACAGGGGGCCTCAATGAGCAGTTCTTC.

This chain joins TRBV27 and TRBJ2-1; TRBD2 matches 7 bases. Germline values: CDR1 MNHEY, CDR2 SMNVEV (reference sequence). J gave up 10 bases and V 6 bases, and 12 bases lay outside the gene matches. The CDR3 consists of 14 residues. CDR3 sequence: CASSLAEPSREQFF. The CDR3 coding sequence is TGTGCCAGCAGCCTAGCGGAGCCCTCCAGGGAGCAGTTCTTC.

This chain uses TRBV6-5 with TRBJ2-3; 10 bases align to TRBD2. The V gene's germline CDR1 is MNHEY and CDR2 SVGAGI. The ends lost 6 bases at V and 4 bases at J; junction bases unmatched: 7. This CDR3 has 15 amino acids. CDR3 sequence (DNA): TGTGCCAGCAGGACTTTCCTAGCGGGAGCAGATACGCAGTATTTT. It yields the protein CASRTFLAGADTQYF.

The chain employs TRBV9 and TRBJ2-5; perhaps TRBD1 as D (7 bases). V lost 0 bases and J 7 bases, leaving 13 bases between the germline ends. The length of the CDR3 is 14 residues. Germline V gene sequence: CDR1 SGDLS, CDR2 YYNGEE. CDR3 sequence: CASSVGQGGATQYF. In DNA, the CDR3 is TGTGCCAGCAGCGTAGGACAGGGAGGAGCGACCCAGTACTTC.

This clone was counted once. CDR3 DNA sequence: TGTGCCAGCAGTTTATTGGGTAGCGGGATCCAAGAGACCCAGTACTTC. Encoded protein: CASSLLGSGIQETQYF. This sequence joins TRBV28 and TRBJ2-5; 8 positions agree with TRBD2. The ends lost 1 base at V and 1 base at J; junction bases unmatched: 5. The CDR3 consists of 16 residues. The germline gives CDR1 MDHEN, CDR2 SYDVKM.

V and J are TRBV5-1 and TRBJ2-2, with 7 bases fitting TRBD1. V was pared by 6 bases and J by 4 bases, with 6 bases of the junction left unmatched. In germline, CDR1 is SGHRS, CDR2 YFSETQ. The CDR3 spans 14 residues. The chain's CDR3 is CASKQGFSTGELFF. In DNA, the CDR3 is TGCGCCAGCAAACAGGGGTTCAGCACCGGGGAGCTGTTTTTT.

The chain couples TRBV6-6 to TRBJ2-7, with TRBD2 identical over 7 bases. The germline V gene encodes CDR1 MNHNY and CDR2 SVGAGI (reference sequence). Trimming cost V 3 bases and J 6 bases; bases outside gene matches: 8. The CDR3 consists of 14 residues. The CDR3 sequence: CASSYGTGGFEQYF. In DNA form, the CDR3 reads TGTGCCAGCAGTTATGGGACGGGAGGCTTCGAGCAGTACTTC.